This T cell receptor (beta chain) was captured in a study of blood T cell repertoires in COVID-19. Study at large: Researchers got acute and convalescent COVID-19 samples from the United States, Italy and Spain.

Sequencing used immunoSEQ multiplex PCR; TCRdb keeps in-frame clones, though not all of them. The repertoire holds about 210,000 clones, with approximately 80% as singletons. The CDR3 loop spans 18 amino acids. Germline CDR1 is MNHNS and CDR2 is SASEGT. The trim removed 2 bases at V and 4 bases at J, leaving 14 bases unmatched. Sequencing was done on a sample of PBMCs or T cells enriched from blood (not recorded which). This receptor was identified in a woman in her forties or fifties with acute COVID-19. The chain is built from TRBV6-1 and TRBJ2-7, with 10 bases matching TRBD1. The CDR3 DNA reads as TGTGCCAGCAGTGAAAAGCCCCCGGGACAGGGGATCGGGTACGAGCAGTACTTC. Residues: CASSEKPPGQGIGYEQYF.